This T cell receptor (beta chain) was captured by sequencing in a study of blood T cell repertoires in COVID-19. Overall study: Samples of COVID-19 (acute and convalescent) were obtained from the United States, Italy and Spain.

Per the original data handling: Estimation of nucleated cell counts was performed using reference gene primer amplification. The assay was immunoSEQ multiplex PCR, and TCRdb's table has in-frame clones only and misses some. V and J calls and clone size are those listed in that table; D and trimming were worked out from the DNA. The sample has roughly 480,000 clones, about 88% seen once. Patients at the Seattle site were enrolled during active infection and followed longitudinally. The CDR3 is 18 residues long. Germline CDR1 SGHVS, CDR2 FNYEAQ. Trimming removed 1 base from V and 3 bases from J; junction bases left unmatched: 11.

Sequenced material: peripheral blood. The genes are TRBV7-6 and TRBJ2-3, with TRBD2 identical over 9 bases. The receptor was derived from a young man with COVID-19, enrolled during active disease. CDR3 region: CASSLDPRLAGLTDTQYF. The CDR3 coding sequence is TGTGCCAGCAGCTTAGACCCCCGGCTAGCGGGATTAACAGATACGCAGTATTTT.